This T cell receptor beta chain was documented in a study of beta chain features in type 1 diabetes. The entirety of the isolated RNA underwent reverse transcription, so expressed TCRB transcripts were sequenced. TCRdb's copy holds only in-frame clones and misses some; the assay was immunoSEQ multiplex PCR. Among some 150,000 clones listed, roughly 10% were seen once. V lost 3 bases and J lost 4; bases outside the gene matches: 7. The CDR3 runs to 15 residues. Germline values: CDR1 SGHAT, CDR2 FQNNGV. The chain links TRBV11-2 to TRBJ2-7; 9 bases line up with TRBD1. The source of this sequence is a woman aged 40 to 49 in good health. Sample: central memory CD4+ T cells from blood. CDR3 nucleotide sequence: TGTGCCAGCAGCTTTCCGGGACAGGGACGATACGAGCAGTACTTC. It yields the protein CASSFPGQGRYEQYF.